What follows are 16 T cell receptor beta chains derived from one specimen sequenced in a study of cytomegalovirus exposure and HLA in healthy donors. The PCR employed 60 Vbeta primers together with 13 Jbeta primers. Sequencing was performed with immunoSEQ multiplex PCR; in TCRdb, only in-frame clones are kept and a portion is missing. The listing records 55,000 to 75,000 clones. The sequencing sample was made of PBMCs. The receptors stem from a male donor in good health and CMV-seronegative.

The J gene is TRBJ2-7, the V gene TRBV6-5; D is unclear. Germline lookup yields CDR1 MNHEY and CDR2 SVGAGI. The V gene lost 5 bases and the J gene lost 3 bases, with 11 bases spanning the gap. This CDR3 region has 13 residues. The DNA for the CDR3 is TGTGCCAGCAGTGAAAGATCGGGCTACGAGCAGTACTTC. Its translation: CASSERSGYEQYF.

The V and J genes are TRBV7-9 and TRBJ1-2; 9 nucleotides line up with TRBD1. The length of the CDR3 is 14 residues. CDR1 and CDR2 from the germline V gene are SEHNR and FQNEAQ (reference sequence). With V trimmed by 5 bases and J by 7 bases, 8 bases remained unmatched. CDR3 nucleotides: TGTGCCAGCAGCGTACAGGGGGCTGGGGGTGGCTACACCTTC. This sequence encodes CASSVQGAGGGYTF.

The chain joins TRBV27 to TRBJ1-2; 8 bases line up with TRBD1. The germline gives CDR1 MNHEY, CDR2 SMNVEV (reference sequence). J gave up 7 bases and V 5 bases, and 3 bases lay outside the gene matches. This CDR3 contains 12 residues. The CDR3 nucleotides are TGTGCCAGCAGTCGGACAGGGTCTGGCTACACCTTC. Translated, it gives CASSRTGSGYTF.

The CDR3 loop reads CAIREIAGVKDTQYF. CDR3 coding DNA: TGTGCCATCCGCGAAATAGCGGGAGTAAAAGATACGCAGTATTTT. V gene TRBV10-3 combines with J gene TRBJ2-3, with TRBD2 identical over 9 bases. Trimming removed 8 bases from V and 5 bases from J; junction bases left unmatched: 11. There are 15 residues in the CDR3. The germline gives CDR1 ENHRY, CDR2 SYGVKD.

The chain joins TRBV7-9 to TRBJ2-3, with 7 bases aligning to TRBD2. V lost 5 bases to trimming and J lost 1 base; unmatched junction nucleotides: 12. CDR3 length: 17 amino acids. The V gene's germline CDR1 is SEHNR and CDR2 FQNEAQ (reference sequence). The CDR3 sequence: CASSPHGWGGGTDTQYF. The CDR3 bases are TGTGCCAGCAGCCCCCACGGTTGGGGAGGGGGCACAGATACGCAGTATTTT.

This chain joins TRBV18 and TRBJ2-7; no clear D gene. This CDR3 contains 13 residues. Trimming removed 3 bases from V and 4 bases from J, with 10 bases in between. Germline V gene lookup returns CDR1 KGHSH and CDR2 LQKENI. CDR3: CASSPVSGYEQYF. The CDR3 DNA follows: TGTGCCAGCTCACCTGTGTCGGGTTACGAGCAGTACTTC.

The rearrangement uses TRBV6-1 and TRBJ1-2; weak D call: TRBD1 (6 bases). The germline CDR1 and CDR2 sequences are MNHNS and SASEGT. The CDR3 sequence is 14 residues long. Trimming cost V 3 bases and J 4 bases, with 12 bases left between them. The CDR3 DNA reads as TGTGCCAGCAGTGACAGGGGACGGGTCTATGGCTACACCTTC. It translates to CASSDRGRVYGYTF.

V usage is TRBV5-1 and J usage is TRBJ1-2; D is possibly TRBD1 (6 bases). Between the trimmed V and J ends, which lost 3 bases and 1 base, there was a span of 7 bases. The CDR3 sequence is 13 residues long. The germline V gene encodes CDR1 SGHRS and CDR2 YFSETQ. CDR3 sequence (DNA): TGCGCCAGCAGCTCGGACAGTAACTATGGCTACACCTTC. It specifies CASSSDSNYGYTF. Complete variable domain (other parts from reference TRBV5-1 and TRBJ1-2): KAGVTQTPRYLIKTRGQQVTLSCSPISGHRSVSWYQQTPGQGLQFLFEYFSETQRNKGNFPGRFSGRQFSNSRSEMNVSTLELGDSALYLCASSSDSNYGYTFGSGTRLTVV.

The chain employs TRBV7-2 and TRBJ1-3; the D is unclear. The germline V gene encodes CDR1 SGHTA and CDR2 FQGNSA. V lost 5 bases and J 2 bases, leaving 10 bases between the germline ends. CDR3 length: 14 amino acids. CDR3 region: CASSPPGAGNTIYF. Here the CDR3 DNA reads TGTGCCAGCAGCCCCCCCGGGGCTGGAAACACCATATATTTT.

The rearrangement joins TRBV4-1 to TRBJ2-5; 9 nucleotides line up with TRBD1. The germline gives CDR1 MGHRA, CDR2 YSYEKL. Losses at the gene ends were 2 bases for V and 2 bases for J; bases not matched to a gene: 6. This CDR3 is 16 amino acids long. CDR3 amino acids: CASSQTGTGLQETQYF. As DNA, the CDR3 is TGCGCCAGCAGCCAAACCGGGACAGGGCTTCAAGAGACCCAGTACTTC.

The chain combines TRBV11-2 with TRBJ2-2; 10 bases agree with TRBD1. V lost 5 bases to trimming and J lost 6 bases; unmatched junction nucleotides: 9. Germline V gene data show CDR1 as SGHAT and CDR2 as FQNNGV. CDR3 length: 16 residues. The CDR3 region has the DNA TGTGCCAGCAGCCCATACCGACAGGGGGCGGCCGGGGAGCTGTTTTTT. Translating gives CASSPYRQGAAGELFF.

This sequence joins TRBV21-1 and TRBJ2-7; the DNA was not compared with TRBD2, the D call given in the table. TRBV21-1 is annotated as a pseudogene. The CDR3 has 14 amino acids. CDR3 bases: TGTGCCAGCAGCGGTGGCGGGCCCTCCTACGAGCAGTACTTC. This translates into CASSGGGPSYEQYF.

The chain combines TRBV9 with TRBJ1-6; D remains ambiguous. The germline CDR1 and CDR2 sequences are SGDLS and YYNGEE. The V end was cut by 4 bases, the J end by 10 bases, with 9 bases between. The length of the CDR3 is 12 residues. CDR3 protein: CASSQEGSPLHF. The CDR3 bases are TGTGCCAGCAGCCAGGAGGGATCACCCCTCCACTTT.

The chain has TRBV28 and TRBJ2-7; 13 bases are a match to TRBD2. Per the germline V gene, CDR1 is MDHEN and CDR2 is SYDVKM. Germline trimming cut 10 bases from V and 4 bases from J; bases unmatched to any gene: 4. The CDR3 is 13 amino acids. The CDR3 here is CATTTSGGYEQYF. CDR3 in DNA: TGTGCCACTACGACTAGCGGGGGGTACGAGCAGTACTTC.

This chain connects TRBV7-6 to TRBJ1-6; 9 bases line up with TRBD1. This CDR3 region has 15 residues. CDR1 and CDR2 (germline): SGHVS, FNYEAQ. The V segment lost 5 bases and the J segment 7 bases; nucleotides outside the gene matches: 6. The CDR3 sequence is CASSSTGGSNSPLHF. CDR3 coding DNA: TGTGCCAGCAGCAGTACAGGGGGCAGCAATTCACCCCTCCACTTT.

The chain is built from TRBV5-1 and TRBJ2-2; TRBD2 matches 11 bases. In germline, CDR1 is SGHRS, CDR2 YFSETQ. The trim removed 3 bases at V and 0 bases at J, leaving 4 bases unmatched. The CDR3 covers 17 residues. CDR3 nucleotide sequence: TGCGCCAGCAGCTGGACTAGCGGGTCCCCGAACACCGGGGAGCTGTTTTTT. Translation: CASSWTSGSPNTGELFF. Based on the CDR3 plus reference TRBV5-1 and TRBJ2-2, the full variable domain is KAGVTQTPRYLIKTRGQQVTLSCSPISGHRSVSWYQQTPGQGLQFLFEYFSETQRNKGNFPGRFSGRQFSNSRSEMNVSTLELGDSALYLCASSWTSGSPNTGELFFGEGSRLTVL.